This TCR beta chain originates from a study of blood T cell repertoires in COVID-19. Measured with immunoSEQ multiplex PCR; TCRdb has only the in-frame clones, and not every one. The repertoire has roughly 200,000 clones, around four fifths of them found once; the top ten carry 2.5% to 3%. CDR3 length: 16 residues. V was pared by 4 bases and J by 10 bases, with 14 bases of the junction left unmatched. Germline CDR1 is LGHDT and CDR2 is YNNKEL (reference sequence). Material for sequencing was peripheral blood. This receptor was identified in a woman of 80 years or more with active or convalescent COVID-19. The gene calls are TRBV3-1 (or the pseudogene TRBV3-2) and TRBJ2-1, with 9 nucleotides matching TRBD2. This CDR3 is CASSPARGRGGKEQFF. The CDR3 coding sequence is TGTGCCAGCAGCCCCGCCCGTGGGCGGGGGGGCAAAGAGCAGTTCTTC.